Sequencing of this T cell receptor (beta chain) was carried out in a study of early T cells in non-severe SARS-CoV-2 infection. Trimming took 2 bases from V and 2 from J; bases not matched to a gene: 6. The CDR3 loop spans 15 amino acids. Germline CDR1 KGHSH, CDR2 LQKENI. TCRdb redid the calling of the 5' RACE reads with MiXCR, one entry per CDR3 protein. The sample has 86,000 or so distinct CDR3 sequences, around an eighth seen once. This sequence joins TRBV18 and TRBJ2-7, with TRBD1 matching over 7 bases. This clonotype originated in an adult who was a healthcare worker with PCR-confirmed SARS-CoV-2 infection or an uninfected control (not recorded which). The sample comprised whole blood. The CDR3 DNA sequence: TGTGCCAGCTCACCAAGTCCTGGGACAGCCTACGAGCAGTACTTC. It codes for CASSPSPGTAYEQYF.